The 29 T cell receptor beta chains below were found in one sample sequenced in a study of T-cell reconstitution after alpha-beta-depleted transplantation in children. This sample's TCRbeta library carried unique molecular identifier barcodes. MiXCR, run by TCRdb on the PCR reads, gives a single entry per CDR3 protein. The sample lists about 640,000 distinct CDR3 sequences; 13% were seen once. The material was PBMCs, mostly from graft donor cells, obtained 360 days after TCRalphabeta/CD19-depleted stem cell transplant. The receptors here all came from a male patient aged 5 to 17 who had a stem cell transplant for acute myeloid leukemia, so the T cells may come from the graft donor.

The V gene is TRBV6-2 or TRBV6-3, the J gene TRBJ2-5; D remains ambiguous. Trimming cost V 4 bases and J 7 bases, with 19 bases left between them. Germline values: CDR1 MNHEY, CDR2 SVGEGT. The CDR3 runs to 15 residues. The CDR3 sequence is CASSSTNPSSGTQYF. CDR3 sequence (DNA): TGTGCCAGCAGTTCGACCAACCCGTCTAGTGGGACCCAGTACTTC.

This clonotype came up many times. V usage is TRBV5-4 and J usage is TRBJ2-3; TRBD2 might be the D (5 bases). The CDR3 is 15 residues long. In germline, CDR1 is SGHNT, CDR2 YYREEE (reference sequence). Trimming took 2 bases from V and 6 from J, leaving 16 bases between them. CDR3 DNA: TGTGCCAGCAGCTTACCGGGTCCCGGGATGGATACGCAGTATTTT. This sequence encodes CASSLPGPGMDTQYF. Full variable domain (remainder filled in from reference TRBV5-4 and TRBJ2-3): ETGVTQSPTHLIKTRGQQVTLRCSSQSGHNTVSWYQQALGQGPQFIFQYYREEENGRGNFPPRFSGLQFPNYSSELNVNALELDDSALYLCASSLPGPGMDTQYFGPGTRLTVL.

This clonotype was detected a few times. This chain links TRBV7-8 with TRBJ2-7; D gene unclear. V lost 4 bases and J lost 1, with 14 bases in between. The CDR3 runs 15 residues. The germline CDR1 and CDR2 sequences are SGHVS and FQNEAQ. CDR3 nucleotides: TGTGCCAGCAGCTCCTCGACGGTGATATCCTACGAGCAGTACTTC. This gives the protein CASSSSTVISYEQYF. The full variable domain, in which reference TRBV7-8 and TRBJ2-7 provide the parts outside the CDR3, is GAGVSQSPRYKVAKRGQDVALRCDPISGHVSLFWYQQALGQGPEFLTYFQNEAQLDKSGLPSDRFFAERPEGSVSTLKIQRTQQEDSAVYLCASSSSTVISYEQYFGPGTRLTVT.

This clonotype has a handful of counts. The chain couples TRBV18 to TRBJ1-4; D uncertain. Trimming pared 6 bases from V and 0 bases from J, leaving 20 bases between. This CDR3 comprises 18 residues. Germline V gives CDR1 KGHSH, CDR2 LQKENI. The chain's CDR3 is CASSPQRPLSATNEKLFF. The CDR3 nucleotides are TGTGCCAGCTCGCCCCAGCGTCCCCTCTCAGCAACTAATGAAAAACTGTTTTTT.

This clonotype was found a few times. This chain uses TRBV3-1 with TRBJ1-6, with D tentatively TRBD1 (5 bases). V lost 3 bases and J lost 10, with 16 bases in between. Germline V lookup: CDR1 LGHDT, CDR2 YNNKEL (reference sequence). The CDR3 has 15 amino acids. CDR3 in amino acids: CASSHFGGRDSPLHF. CDR3 nucleotides: TGTGCCAGCAGCCACTTCGGCGGGAGGGACTCACCCCTCCACTTT. Using reference TRBV3-1 and TRBJ1-6 for the parts outside the CDR3, the full variable domain is DTAVSQTPKYLVTQMGNDKSIKCEQNLGHDTMYWYKQDSKKFLKIMFSYNNKELIINETVPNRFSPKSPDKAHLNLHINSLELGDSAVYFCASSHFGGRDSPLHFGNGTRLTVT.

This clonotype was counted a few times. V usage is TRBV28 and J usage is TRBJ1-4; 9 bases map to TRBD1. J was trimmed by 5 bases and V by 6 bases; bases with no gene match: 13. Looked up from germline, CDR1 is MDHEN and CDR2 is SYDVKM. This CDR3 has 17 amino acids. The CDR3 nucleotides are TGTGCCAGCAGCCCGCTCCTCCGTGGGACAGGGAATGAAAAACTGTTTTTT. It yields the protein CASSPLLRGTGNEKLFF.

This clonotype has more than one count but fewer than ten. In DNA, the CDR3 is TGTGCCAGCAGGACTACCGTGAGGGAGAACACTGAAGCTTTCTTT. This translates into CASRTTVRENTEAFF. The rearrangement links TRBV28 to TRBJ1-1; D call uncertain. V lost 6 bases and J 1 base, leaving 15 bases between the germline ends. Germline CDR1 reads MDHEN; CDR2 reads SYDVKM. The CDR3 covers 15 residues.

The chain combines TRBV29-1 with TRBJ2-1; 7 positions match TRBD2. Unmatched junction bases numbered 12, after V lost 7 bases and J lost 0 bases. Germline loops: CDR1 SQVTM, CDR2 ANQGSEA. The CDR3 is made up of 16 amino acids. This CDR3 reads CSAHSGLPSSYNEQFF. Written as DNA, the CDR3 is TGCAGCGCCCACTCGGGACTACCGAGCTCCTACAATGAGCAGTTCTTC.

The V gene is TRBV10-3, the J gene TRBJ1-1; a weak D match, TRBD1 (5 bases). The V end lost 10 bases, the J end lost 4 bases, and 10 bases lay between the germline ends. The germline gives CDR1 ENHRY, CDR2 SYGVKD. The CDR3 sequence is 11 residues long. Here the CDR3 DNA reads TGTGCCACCCAGGGATTCACTGAAGCTTTCTTT. This translates into CATQGFTEAFF.

At least ten counts were recorded for this clonotype. The chain combines TRBV12-3 or TRBV12-4 with TRBJ2-1; 8 nucleotides agree with TRBD2. V gave up 3 bases and J gave up 7 bases; unmatched junction bases: 8. The CDR3 is made up of 15 amino acids. The CDR3 nucleotides are TGTGCCAGCAGTTTGAGAAGCGGGAGAGGTAATGAGCAGTTCTTC. Translation gives CASSLRSGRGNEQFF.

The chain carries TRBV29-1 and TRBJ2-1; 8 bases match TRBD2. Trimming cost V 8 bases and J 7 bases; bases outside gene matches: 10. CDR1 is SQVTM, CDR2 ANQGSEA, per germline. The CDR3 runs 13 residues. The CDR3 is CSPGGTGRNEQFF. CDR3 bases: TGCAGCCCGGGGGGGACTGGGCGGAATGAGCAGTTCTTC.

This clonotype was picked up a small number of times. The V call is TRBV11-2, the J call TRBJ1-6; 7 nucleotides align to TRBD1. Germline V gene sequence: CDR1 SGHAT, CDR2 FQNNGV. V trimming: 5 bases; J trimming: 1 base; junction bases outside the gene matches: 8. The CDR3 loop spans 17 amino acids. The CDR3 DNA reads TGTGCCAGCAGCCTCCAACAGGGGTCTTCCTATAATTCACCCCTCCACTTT. Protein sequence: CASSLQQGSSYNSPLHF.

This clonotype was seen more than once but under ten times. The V gene is TRBV5-1, the J gene TRBJ2-1, with TRBD2 matching 13 bases. Germline lookup yields CDR1 SGHRS and CDR2 YFSETQ. The CDR3 has 19 amino acids. Trimming at V came to 0 bases and at J to 0 bases, leaving 6 bases not matched to a gene. The CDR3 region has the DNA TGCGCCAGCAGCTTGGTGGGACTAGCGGGGCTGAGCTCCTACAATGAGCAGTTCTTC. Encoded protein: CASSLVGLAGLSSYNEQFF.

The rearrangement uses TRBV5-1 and TRBJ2-7, with a weak D call TRBD1 (5 bases). V was pared by 0 bases and J by 6 bases, with 16 bases between. Germline lookup yields CDR1 SGHRS and CDR2 YFSETQ. This CDR3 is 15 amino acids long. This chain's CDR3 is CASSLEGRVKSEQYF. The CDR3, as DNA: TGCGCCAGCAGCTTGGAGGGCAGGGTTAAGAGCGAGCAGTACTTC.

The gene calls are TRBV20-1 and TRBJ2-3, with 11 bases lining up with TRBD2. The V segment lost 5 bases and the J segment 0 bases; nucleotides outside the gene matches: 4. The germline V gene has CDR1 DFQATT and CDR2 SNEGSKA (reference sequence). The CDR3 consists of 15 residues. CDR3 residues: CSARSSGRSTDTQYF. CDR3 in DNA: TGCAGTGCTCGTTCTAGCGGGAGGAGCACAGATACGCAGTATTTT.

This clonotype was seen a handful of times. The rearrangement joins TRBV7-9 to TRBJ2-3, with D unclear. The V end was cut by 4 bases, the J end by 0 bases, with 11 bases between. The CDR3 is 15 residues long. Germline V lookup: CDR1 SEHNR, CDR2 FQNEAQ (reference sequence). The CDR3 bases are TGTGCCAGCAGCTATCCTTTGGGGAGCACAGATACGCAGTATTTT. It specifies CASSYPLGSTDTQYF.

The rearrangement joins TRBV7-2 to TRBJ2-1; possibly TRBD2 for D (6 bases). With 5 bases removed from V and 5 bases from J, the gap between germline ends came to 16 bases. Per germline, CDR1 SGHTA and CDR2 FQGNSA. The CDR3 runs to 15 residues. Here the CDR3 reads CASSPGGTRNNEQFF. CDR3 DNA: TGTGCCAGCAGCCCTGGGGGGACCCGAAACAATGAGCAGTTCTTC.

J is TRBJ1-6 and V is TRBV14; TRBD1 is a possible D gene (5 bases). CDR3 length: 19 amino acids. Germline values: CDR1 SGHDN, CDR2 FVKESK. V was shortened by 4 bases and J by 1 base, with 20 bases between the two germline ends. DNA of the CDR3: TGTGCCAGCAGCCGCGACCCTAAAGCAGGGAGGTCCTATAATTCACCCCTCCACTTT. Translating it yields CASSRDPKAGRSYNSPLHF.

There are many counts of this clonotype. The chain is built from TRBV12-3 or TRBV12-4 and TRBJ1-5; D perhaps matches TRBD1 (5 bases). The V and J ends lost 0 bases and 2 bases respectively, with 11 bases between them. CDR3 size: 16 residues. In nucleotides, the CDR3 is TGTGCCAGCAGTTTAGCGCAGGGAATGGGCAATCAGCCCCAGCATTTT. This gives the protein CASSLAQGMGNQPQHF.

The CDR3 loop is CSARPLGTPQETQYF. CDR3 bases: TGCAGTGCTCGTCCTTTGGGGACACCCCAAGAGACCCAGTACTTC. The chain combines TRBV20-1 with TRBJ2-5, with D possibly being TRBD1 (6 bases). The germline CDR1 and CDR2 sequences are DFQATT and SNEGSKA (reference sequence). V dropped 5 bases and J dropped 1 base, with 17 bases sitting between them. The CDR3 contains 15 residues.

This chain uses TRBV15 with TRBJ2-1; D perhaps matches TRBD2 (5 bases). The CDR3 contains 20 residues. Looked up from germline, CDR1 is LNHNV and CDR2 is YYDKDF (reference sequence). Trimming removed 3 bases from V and 0 bases from J, with 24 bases in between. The CDR3 DNA sequence: TGTGCCACCAGCAGCACCTTACTAGATTTCCTTTTTAGCTCCTACAATGAGCAGTTCTTC. Its translation: CATSSTLLDFLFSSYNEQFF.

The J gene is TRBJ1-4, the V gene TRBV29-1; TRBD1 aligns across 7 bases. The V gene's germline CDR1 is SQVTM and CDR2 ANQGSEA. The CDR3 is 12 residues long. V shed 5 bases, J shed 4 bases, and the junction held 1 base outside the gene matches. The CDR3 DNA sequence: TGCAGCGTTCAGGGGGGTAATGAAAAACTGTTTTTT. Translated, it gives CSVQGGNEKLFF. Full variable domain (outside the CDR3, taken from reference TRBV29-1 and TRBJ1-4): SAVISQKPSRDICQRGTSLTIQCQVDSQVTMMFWYRQQPGQSLTLIATANQGSEATYESGFVIDKFPISRPNLTFSTLTVSNMSPEDSSIYLCSVQGGNEKLFFGSGTQLSVL.

The rearrangement links TRBV4-3 to TRBJ2-7, with 7 nucleotides matching TRBD2. Germline V CDR1 and CDR2: LGHNA, YSLEER. The CDR3 loop spans 15 amino acids. V lost 0 bases to trimming and J lost 3 bases; unmatched junction nucleotides: 5. The CDR3 nucleotides read TGCGCCAGCAGCCAAGAGTTAGGGGAGGGCTACGAGCAGTACTTC. Its protein product is CASSQELGEGYEQYF.

This clonotype was seen repeatedly, ten times or more. The gene calls are TRBV7-9 and TRBJ2-7; D gene unclear. Germline V gene lookup returns CDR1 SEHNR and CDR2 FQNEAQ (reference sequence). Trimming took 5 bases from V and 6 from J, leaving 17 bases between them. The CDR3 spans 14 residues. CDR3 sequence: CASSQSGSRSEQYF. CDR3 coding DNA: TGTGCCAGCAGCCAATCCGGGTCTCGGAGCGAGCAGTACTTC.

V is TRBV4-3 and J is TRBJ2-7; TRBD2 might be the D (6 bases). CDR1 LGHNA and CDR2 YSLEER come from the germline V gene. The CDR3 consists of 18 residues. Deletions cut 0 bases from V and 0 bases from J, with 18 bases between. CDR3 bases: TGCGCCAGCAGCCAAGATATGGGGCTAGCGTTTAGCTCCTACGAGCAGTACTTC. It encodes CASSQDMGLAFSSYEQYF.

This clonotype was seen only a few times. CDR3 in DNA: TGTGCCAGCAGCCTCTCAGGGATCTATGGCTACACCTTC. It specifies CASSLSGIYGYTF. The genes are TRBV5-4 and TRBJ1-2, with D perhaps TRBD1 (5 bases). Germline values: CDR1 SGHNT, CDR2 YYREEE (reference sequence). The CDR3 extends over 13 amino acids. V dropped 4 bases and J dropped 4 bases, with 11 bases sitting between them.

This clonotype has just a few counts. The chain has TRBV20-1 and TRBJ2-7; possibly TRBD1 for D (6 bases). The germline gives CDR1 DFQATT, CDR2 SNEGSKA (reference sequence). CDR3 length: 15 amino acids. V gave up 0 bases and J gave up 6 bases, with 18 bases separating them. CDR3 in amino acids: CSAREPGRGSGEQYF. The CDR3 DNA reads as TGCAGTGCTAGAGAGCCGGGCAGGGGTTCTGGCGAGCAGTACTTC.

This clonotype occurred many times. This chain joins TRBV19 and TRBJ2-1; TRBD2 aligns across 10 bases. CDR3 length: 21 residues. Trimming removed 3 bases from V and 3 bases from J; junction bases left unmatched: 20. Germline V CDR1 and CDR2: LNHDA, SQIVND (reference sequence). As DNA, the CDR3 is TGTGCCAGTAGTATTTGGCTAGCGGGAGTTTCGGGGTCTCCCGGCTACAATGAGCAGTTCTTC. Protein product: CASSIWLAGVSGSPGYNEQFF.

V gene TRBV7-9 combines with J gene TRBJ2-6; 7 nucleotides agree with TRBD1. CDR1 is SEHNR and CDR2 is FQNEAQ in the germline V gene (reference sequence). The V and J ends lost 5 bases and 9 bases, in that order; junction bases with no gene match: 10. CDR3 length: 15 residues. The DNA for the CDR3 is TGTGCCAGCAGCAAAAGGGACAGTTTCTTCAACGTCCTGACTTTC. It codes for CASSKRDSFFNVLTF.